The 20 T cell receptor beta chains given below trace back to one sample, sequenced in a study of regulatory T cells in long-lasting Graves disease. Time point denoted: persistent/refractory GD, antithyroid drugs over 5 years with positive TRAb. Making the TCR library involved RNA that had been extracted from PBMCs. Building the TCR beta libraries relied on iRepertoire HTBI primers, and CDR3 regions underwent Arm-PCR. Each CDR3 protein is one row after TCRdb ran MiXCR on the multiplex PCR reads. The sample consists of hundreds of thousands of distinct CDR3 sequences, less than 25% of them appearing once. This material consisted of peripheral blood mononuclear cells (PBMCs), taken when the disease was refractory, from a patient treated with antithyroid drugs. The receptor set was obtained from a female donor with Graves disease.

The chain joins TRBV4-1 to TRBJ2-3, with 8 bases aligning to TRBD2. J was trimmed by 5 bases and V by 0 bases; bases with no gene match: 10. Germline CDR1 MGHRA, CDR2 YSYEKL. This CDR3 comprises 17 residues. DNA of the CDR3: TGCGCCAGCAGCCAAGATCGGGGAGGGCTAGCGGGAGATACGCAGTATTTT. Translated, it gives CASSQDRGGLAGDTQYF.

This clonotype has just a few counts. This chain connects TRBV28 to TRBJ2-2; either TRBD1 or TRBD2 may fit D (6 bases each). Trimming removed 10 bases at V and 5 bases at J, with 17 bases between. This CDR3 is 14 amino acids long. Germline CDR1 is MDHEN and CDR2 is SYDVKM. CDR3 DNA: TGTGCCACAGCTCCCGGGGGCTATACCGGGGAGCTGTTTTTT. Translation: CATAPGGYTGELFF.

This clonotype has ten or more counts. The V and J genes are TRBV28 and TRBJ1-5, with D hard to call. CDR1 MDHEN and CDR2 SYDVKM come from the germline V gene. The CDR3 is 9 residues long. V lost 10 bases to trimming and J lost 8 bases, with 6 bases between them. DNA of the CDR3: TGTGCCACTGGGGAGCCCCAGCATTTT. This sequence encodes CATGEPQHF.

This clonotype was counted ten times or more. This chain links TRBV6-1 with TRBJ2-2; maybe TRBD1 (6 bases). Between the trimmed V and J ends, which lost 1 base and 4 bases, there was a span of 10 bases. In germline, CDR1 is MNHNS, CDR2 SASEGT. The CDR3 is 15 amino acids. The CDR3 DNA reads as TGTGCCAGCAGTGAAGTAAGGGGGAGCACCGGGGAGCTGTTTTTT. Translating it yields CASSEVRGSTGELFF.

Ten or more counts support this clonotype. This sequence joins TRBV5-6 and TRBJ2-7; 8 nucleotides line up with TRBD2. J was trimmed by 2 bases and V by 4 bases; bases with no gene match: 2. This CDR3 region has 13 residues. Germline CDR1 is SGHDT and CDR2 is YYEEEE. CDR3 sequence: CASSRAGAYEQYF. CDR3 in DNA: TGTGCCAGCAGCCGAGCGGGGGCCTACGAGCAGTACTTC.

The J gene is TRBJ2-7, the V gene TRBV30; D is uncertain. Per germline, CDR1 GTSNPN and CDR2 SVGIG (reference sequence). Trimming cost V 0 bases and J 9 bases, with 18 bases left between them. This CDR3 region has 14 residues. CDR3 nucleotides: TGTGCCTGGAGTGTGTCTGGAAGATATACGATGCAGTACTTC. This gives the protein CAWSVSGRYTMQYF.

This clonotype was seen a few times. The chain employs TRBV19 and TRBJ2-6, with unresolved D. There are 14 residues in the CDR3. The V gene's germline CDR1 is LNHDA and CDR2 SQIVND (reference sequence). Trimming took off 3 bases at V and 2 bases at J, with 5 bases between the two ends. The CDR3 DNA is TGTGCCAGTAGTATCACGGCTGGGGCCAACGTCCTGACTTTC. Translating gives CASSITAGANVLTF. The full variable domain, completed using reference TRBV19 and TRBJ2-6, is DGGITQSPKYLFRKEGQNVTLSCEQNLNHDAMYWYRQDPGQGLRLIYYSQIVNDFQKGDIAEGYSVSREKKESFPLTVTSAQKNPTAFYLCASSITAGANVLTFGAGSRLTVL.

This clonotype was seen repeatedly, ten times or more. This chain links TRBV28 with TRBJ1-2, with unresolved D. CDR3 length equals 14 residues. Germline V lookup: CDR1 MDHEN, CDR2 SYDVKM. V was pared by 5 bases and J by 8 bases, with 18 bases between. The CDR3 reads CASSAAATPTGYTF. The CDR3 coding sequence is TGTGCCAGCAGTGCGGCGGCGACTCCCACCGGCTACACCTTC.

This clonotype was detected a few times. The genes are TRBV7-2 and TRBJ2-7; 11 bases fit TRBD2. Trimming took 6 bases from V and 6 from J; bases not matched to a gene: 4. This CDR3 is built from 13 residues. Germline V gives CDR1 SGHTA, CDR2 FQGNSA. The CDR3 spells CASRLAGVPEQYF. CDR3 sequence (DNA): TGTGCCAGCAGACTAGCGGGAGTCCCCGAGCAGTACTTC.

The chain carries TRBV13 and TRBJ2-7; D is perhaps TRBD1 (5 bases). Germline lookup yields CDR1 PRHDT and CDR2 FYEKMQ (reference sequence). The CDR3 totals 13 residues. V lost 3 bases and J 2 bases, leaving 8 bases between the germline ends. CDR3 DNA: TGTGCCAGCAGCTTCCAGACAGCCTACGAGCAGTACTTC. The encoded protein is CASSFQTAYEQYF.

The sample holds many counts of this clonotype. The chain joins TRBV11-2 to TRBJ2-7, with D maybe TRBD1 (6 bases). CDR3 size: 15 residues. Per the germline V gene, CDR1 is SGHAT and CDR2 is FQNNGV. The V end was cut by 1 base, the J end by 3 bases, with 13 bases between. CDR3 nucleotide sequence: TGTGCCAGCAGCTTAGTTCCAGGGGATAGCTACGAGCAGTACTTC. This translates into CASSLVPGDSYEQYF.

This clonotype was seen a handful of times. The chain has TRBV20-1 and TRBJ2-4; possibly TRBD2 for D (5 bases). CDR3 length: 15 amino acids. V gave up 1 base and J gave up 0 bases, with 10 bases separating them. CDR1 and CDR2 from the germline V gene are DFQATT and SNEGSKA (reference sequence). The CDR3 DNA follows: TGCAGTGCTAGAGGCGGGCCCCTAGCCAAAAACATTCAGTACTTC. Translated, it gives CSARGGPLAKNIQYF.

This clonotype was recorded many times. The chain recombines TRBV10-3 with TRBJ1-2; unclear D gene. V was pared by 0 bases and J by 1 base, with 18 bases between. The length of the CDR3 is 18 residues. Germline V gene lookup returns CDR1 ENHRY and CDR2 SYGVKD. The CDR3 DNA is TGTGCCATCAGTGAGTCGGAGGAGCCACTCTCGGTTAACTATGGCTACACCTTC. Its protein is CAISESEEPLSVNYGYTF.

This chain connects TRBV5-1 to TRBJ2-4, with TRBD2 identical over 10 bases. J was trimmed by 8 bases and V by 4 bases; bases with no gene match: 9. Germline V gives CDR1 SGHRS, CDR2 YFSETQ. This CDR3 spans 15 amino acids. The CDR3 DNA reads TGCGCCAGCAGCCCGTTGAGCGGGAGGGCGGACATTCAGTACTTC. Protein sequence: CASSPLSGRADIQYF.

This clonotype was counted many times. V is TRBV20-1 and J is TRBJ2-1, with D possibly TRBD2 on 5 matching bases. CDR3 size: 13 residues. Trimming pared 5 bases from V and 3 bases from J, leaving 11 bases between. Germline lookup yields CDR1 DFQATT and CDR2 SNEGSKA (reference sequence). The CDR3 bases are TGCAGTGCTTCGCTAGCAGACTACAATGAGCAGTTCTTC. Translating gives CSASLADYNEQFF.

This rearrangement joins TRBV20-1 to TRBJ2-5; 9 nucleotides align to TRBD2. The CDR3 runs 14 residues. The V and J ends lost 3 bases and 5 bases, in that order; junction bases with no gene match: 7. Germline loops: CDR1 DFQATT, CDR2 SNEGSKA (reference sequence). CDR3 nucleotide sequence: TGCAGTGCTAGGGGACTAGCTGCAGAGGAGACCCAGTACTTC. Protein sequence: CSARGLAAEETQYF.

The chain has TRBV20-1 and TRBJ1-2, with D unresolved. Germline CDR1 DFQATT, CDR2 SNEGSKA (reference sequence). There are 10 residues in the CDR3. Trimming left V 3 bases short and J 4 bases short, with 3 bases between. The CDR3 reads CSARRYGYTF. The CDR3 DNA follows: TGCAGTGCTAGGCGCTATGGCTACACCTTC.

This clonotype came up many times. V usage is TRBV11-2 and J usage is TRBJ2-7; perhaps TRBD1 as D (6 bases). Germline V gene data show CDR1 as SGHAT and CDR2 as FQNNGV. V was clipped by 5 bases and J by 1 base, with 9 bases between them. The CDR3 totals 13 residues. For the CDR3, the DNA is TGTGCCAGCAGCACCACAGGGTCCTACGAGCAGTACTTC. It yields the protein CASSTTGSYEQYF.

This clonotype occurred a few times. This rearrangement joins TRBV6-4 to TRBJ1-3, with TRBD1 identical over 9 bases. Germline-derived CDR1 and CDR2 are MRHNA and SNTAGT. Unmatched junction bases numbered 10, after V lost 7 bases and J lost 0 bases. CDR3 length: 17 residues. The CDR3 sequence is CASTFLQGARSGNTIYF. The CDR3 DNA sequence: TGTGCCAGCACCTTCTTACAGGGGGCGCGCTCTGGAAACACCATATATTTT.

To note about this clonotype: A much more abundant neighbour one base away suggests this may be a read error. The gene calls are TRBV28 and TRBJ2-3; D is possibly TRBD1 or TRBD2 (6 bases each). The CDR3 is 13 amino acids. The ends were cut back, 3 bases at V and 6 bases at J, with 10 bases in the middle. Germline V lookup: CDR1 MDHEN, CDR2 SYDVKM. The CDR3 loop is CASSFQGGDTQYF. The CDR3 DNA reads TGTGCCAGCAGTTTCCAAGGGGGGGATACGCAGTATTTT.